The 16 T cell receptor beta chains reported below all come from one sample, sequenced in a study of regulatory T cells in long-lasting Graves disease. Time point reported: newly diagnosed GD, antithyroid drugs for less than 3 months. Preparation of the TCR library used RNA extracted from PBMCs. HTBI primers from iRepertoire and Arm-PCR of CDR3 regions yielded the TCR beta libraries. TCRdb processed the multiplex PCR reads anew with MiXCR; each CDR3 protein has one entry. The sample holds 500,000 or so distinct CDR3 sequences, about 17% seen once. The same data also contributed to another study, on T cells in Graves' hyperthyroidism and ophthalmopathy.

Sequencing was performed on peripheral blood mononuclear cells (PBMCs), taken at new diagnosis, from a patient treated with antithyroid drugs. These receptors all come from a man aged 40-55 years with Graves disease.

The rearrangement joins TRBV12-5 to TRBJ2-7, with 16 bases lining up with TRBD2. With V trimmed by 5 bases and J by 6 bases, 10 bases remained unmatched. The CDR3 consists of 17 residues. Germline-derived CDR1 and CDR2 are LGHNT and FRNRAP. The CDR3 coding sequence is TGTGCTAGTGGTGCCGCGGGACTAGCGGGAGGGTCTTCCGAGCAGTACTTC. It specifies CASGAAGLAGGSSEQYF.

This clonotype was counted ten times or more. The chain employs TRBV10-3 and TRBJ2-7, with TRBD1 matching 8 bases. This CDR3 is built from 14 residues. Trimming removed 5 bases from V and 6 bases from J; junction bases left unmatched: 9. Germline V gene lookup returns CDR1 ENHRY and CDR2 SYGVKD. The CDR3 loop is CAISPDREGGEQYF. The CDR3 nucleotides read TGTGCCATCAGTCCGGACAGGGAAGGTGGCGAGCAGTACTTC.

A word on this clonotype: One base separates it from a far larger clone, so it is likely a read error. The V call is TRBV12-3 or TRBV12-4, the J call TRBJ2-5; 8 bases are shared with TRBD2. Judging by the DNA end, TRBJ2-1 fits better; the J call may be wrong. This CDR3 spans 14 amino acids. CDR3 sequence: CANSPLSGRQEQFF. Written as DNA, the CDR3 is TGTGCCAACAGTCCGTTGAGCGGGAGACAAGAGCAGTTCTTC.

The CDR3 sequence: CASSYSREGPAGELFF. CDR3 nucleotide sequence: TGTGCCAGCAGTTACTCGCGGGAGGGCCCCGCCGGGGAGCTGTTTTTT. The rearrangement joins TRBV6-6 to TRBJ2-2, with 9 bases identical to TRBD2. The CDR3 has 16 residues. Germline-derived CDR1 and CDR2 are MNHNY and SVGAGI (reference sequence). The trim removed 0 bases at V and 6 bases at J, leaving 5 bases unmatched.

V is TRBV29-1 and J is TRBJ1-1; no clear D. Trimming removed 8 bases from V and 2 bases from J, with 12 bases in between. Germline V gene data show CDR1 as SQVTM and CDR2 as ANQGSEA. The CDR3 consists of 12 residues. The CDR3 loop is CSSSRTNTEAFF. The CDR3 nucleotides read TGCAGCTCTTCCAGGACTAACACTGAAGCTTTCTTT. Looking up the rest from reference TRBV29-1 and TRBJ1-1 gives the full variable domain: SAVISQKPSRDICQRGTSLTIQCQVDSQVTMMFWYRQQPGQSLTLIATANQGSEATYESGFVIDKFPISRPNLTFSTLTVSNMSPEDSSIYLCSSSRTNTEAFFGQGTRLTVV.

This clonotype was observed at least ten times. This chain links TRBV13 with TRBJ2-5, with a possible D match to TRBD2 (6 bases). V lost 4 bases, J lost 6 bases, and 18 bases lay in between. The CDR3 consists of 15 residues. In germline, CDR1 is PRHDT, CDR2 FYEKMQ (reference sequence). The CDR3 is CASSSSRDSLKTQYF. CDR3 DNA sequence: TGTGCCAGCAGCTCGTCCCGGGACTCTTTGAAGACCCAGTACTTC.

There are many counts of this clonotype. The CDR3 DNA is TGTGCCAGCACCACAACAAACTCCTACAATGAGCAGTTCTTC. As protein: CASTTTNSYNEQFF. The rearrangement uses TRBV28 and TRBJ2-1; D gene uncertain. V lost 7 bases and J lost 0, with 10 bases in between. The CDR3 is 14 residues long. Germline-derived CDR1 and CDR2 are MDHEN and SYDVKM. The full variable domain, in which reference TRBV28 and TRBJ2-1 provide the parts outside the CDR3, is DVKVTQSSRYLVKRTGEKVFLECVQDMDHENMFWYRQDPGLGLRLIYFSYDVKMKEKGDIPEGYSVSREKKERFSLILESASTNQTSMYLCASTTTNSYNEQFFGPGTRLTVL.

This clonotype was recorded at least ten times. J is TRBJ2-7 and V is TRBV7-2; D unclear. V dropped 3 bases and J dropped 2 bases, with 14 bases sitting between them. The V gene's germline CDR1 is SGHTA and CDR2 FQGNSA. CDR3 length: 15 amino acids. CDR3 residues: CASSFSAYSPYEQYF. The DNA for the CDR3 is TGTGCCAGCAGCTTCTCGGCCTACTCCCCCTACGAGCAGTACTTC.

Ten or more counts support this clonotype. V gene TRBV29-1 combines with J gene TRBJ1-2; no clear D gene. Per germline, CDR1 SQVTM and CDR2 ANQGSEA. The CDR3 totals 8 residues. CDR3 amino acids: CTDEGYTF. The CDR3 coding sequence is TGCACAGACGAAGGCTACACCTTC.

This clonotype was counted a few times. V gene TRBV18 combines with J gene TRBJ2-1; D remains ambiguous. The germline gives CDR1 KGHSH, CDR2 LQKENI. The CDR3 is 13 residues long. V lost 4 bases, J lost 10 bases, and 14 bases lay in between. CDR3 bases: TGTGCCAGCTCACTCGGCCCCAGACGCGAGCAGTTCTTC. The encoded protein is CASSLGPRREQFF.

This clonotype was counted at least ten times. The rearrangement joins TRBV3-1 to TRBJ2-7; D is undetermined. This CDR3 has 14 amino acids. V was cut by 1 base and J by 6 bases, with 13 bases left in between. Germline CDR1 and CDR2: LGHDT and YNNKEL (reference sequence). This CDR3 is CASSQGSGRFEQYF. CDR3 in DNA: TGTGCCAGCAGCCAAGGCTCGGGTCGCTTCGAGCAGTACTTC.

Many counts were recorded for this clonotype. CDR3 DNA sequence: TGTGCCAGCAGTTTGCTAGCGGGAATGACCACCGGGGAGCTGTTTTTT. Its protein product is CASSLLAGMTTGELFF. The chain combines TRBV28 with TRBJ2-2; 9 positions agree with TRBD2. V lost 3 bases and J lost 4; bases outside the gene matches: 6. This CDR3 is 16 amino acids long. Per the germline V gene, CDR1 is MDHEN and CDR2 is SYDVKM.

In DNA, the CDR3 is TGTGCCAGTTCAGACAGGGGGCTTGGCTACACCTTC. Protein: CASSDRGLGYTF. The chain joins TRBV19 to TRBJ1-2; TRBD1 matches 10 bases. Germline V gene sequence: CDR1 LNHDA, CDR2 SQIVND (reference sequence). Trimming took 8 bases from V and 7 from J; bases not matched to a gene: 4. The CDR3 consists of 12 residues.

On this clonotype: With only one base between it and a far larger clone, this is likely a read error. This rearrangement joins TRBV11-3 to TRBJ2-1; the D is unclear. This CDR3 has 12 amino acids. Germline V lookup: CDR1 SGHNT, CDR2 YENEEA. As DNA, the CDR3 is TGTACCAGCAGCTTAGTGAGCAGAAGTCTGTTCTTC. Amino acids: CTSSLVSRSLFF.

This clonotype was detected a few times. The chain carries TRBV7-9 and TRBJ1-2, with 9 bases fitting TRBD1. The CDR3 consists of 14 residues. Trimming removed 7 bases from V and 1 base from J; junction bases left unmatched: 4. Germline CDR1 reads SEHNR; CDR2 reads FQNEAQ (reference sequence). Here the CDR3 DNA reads TGTGCCAGCAACCCGGACAGGGGTAACTATGGCTACACCTTC. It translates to CASNPDRGNYGYTF.

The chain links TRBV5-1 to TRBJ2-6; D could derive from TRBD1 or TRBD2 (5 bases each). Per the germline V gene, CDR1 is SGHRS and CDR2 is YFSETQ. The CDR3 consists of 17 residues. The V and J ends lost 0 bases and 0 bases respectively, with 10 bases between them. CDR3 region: CASSLARGGSGANVLTF. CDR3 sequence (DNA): TGCGCCAGCAGCTTGGCCCGTGGGGGCTCTGGGGCCAACGTCCTGACTTTC. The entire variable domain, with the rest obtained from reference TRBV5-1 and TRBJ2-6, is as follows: KAGVTQTPRYLIKTRGQQVTLSCSPISGHRSVSWYQQTPGQGLQFLFEYFSETQRNKGNFPGRFSGRQFSNSRSEMNVSTLELGDSALYLCASSLARGGSGANVLTFGAGSRLTVL.